Listed below are T cell receptor beta chains from one sample, sequenced in a study of cytomegalovirus exposure and HLA in healthy donors. Using immunoSEQ multiplex PCR, the repertoire was profiled, and TCRdb retains in-frame clones only, with some absent. The sample holds tens of thousands of clones, around 96% seen once. What was sequenced was PBMCs. Source of these receptors: a woman under 30 in good health and CMV-seronegative. Each CDR3 is given with its conserved first and last residue. A D gene is named only where the DNA matches it firmly. The listing skips clone size in some rows; elsewhere it reads once, few, many or a size class.

V gene	clone size	J gene	D gene	CDR3 DNA	CDR3 protein
TRBV9	.	TRBJ2-2	.	TGTGCCAGCAGCCTCAGGACCGGGGAGCTGTTTTTT	CASSLRTGELFF
TRBV27	.	TRBJ1-1	TRBD1	TGTGCCAGCAGACCGTGGGGACAGGCGAACACTGAAGCTTTCTTT	CASRPWGQANTEAFF
TRBV10-2	.	TRBJ2-7	TRBD1	TGCGCCACCTCACCCCGGGGACAGGGATTCTACGAGCAGTACTTC	CATSPRGQGFYEQYF
TRBV28	.	TRBJ2-3	.	TGTGCCAGCAGTTGGGCGGGGGCCACAGATACGCAGTATTTT	CASSWAGATDTQYF
TRBV6-5	.	TRBJ2-1	.	TGTGCCAGCAGCTCCACTACAAACAATGAGCAGTTCTTC	CASSSTTNNEQFF
TRBV10-3	.	TRBJ2-5	.	TGTGCCATCAGTGAGTCGCGGCAGGGAGAGACCCAGTACTTC	CAISESRQGETQYF
TRBV7-8	.	TRBJ1-1	.	TGTGCCAGCAGCTTAGCGGCAGAGGGCACTGAAGCTTTCTTT	CASSLAAEGTEAFF
TRBV28	.	TRBJ1-5	TRBD1	TGTGCCAGCAGTTTATCCGACAGGGACAATCAGCCCCAGCATTTT	CASSLSDRDNQPQHF
TRBV30	.	TRBJ2-3	TRBD2	TGTGCCTGGAGCCAACTAGCGGGGGGGGTGGATACGCAGTATTTT	CAWSQLAGGVDTQYF
TRBV14	.	TRBJ1-1	.	TGTGCCAGCAGCCAAGACAGGGGCCGGGCTGAAGCTTTCTTT	CASSQDRGRAEAFF
TRBV6-6	once	TRBJ2-5	TRBD2	TGTGCCAGCAGTACCTGGCCTAGCGGGGGGCGAGAGACCCAGTACTTC	CASSTWPSGGRETQYF
TRBV29-1	.	TRBJ2-3	TRBD2	TGCAGCGCCGCCAAATTACTAGCGGTTAGCACAGATACGCAGTATTTT	CSAAKLLAVSTDTQYF
TRBV5-1	once	TRBJ2-3	TRBD1	TGCGCCAGCAGCCCTCCGGGACAGGGGGATACGCAGTATTTT	CASSPPGQGDTQYF
TRBV13	.	TRBJ2-3	TRBD1	TGTGCCAGCAGCTTAGTGGGACAGGGGACAGATACGCAGTATTTT	CASSLVGQGTDTQYF
TRBV7-9	.	TRBJ2-5	.	TGTGCCAGCAGCTTAGCGTACAGGGCTGGGGGAGAGACCCAGTACTTC	CASSLAYRAGGETQYF
TRBV10-3	.	TRBJ2-7	.	TGTGCCATCAGTGTTCGGCGGGACCCCTACGAGCAGTACTTC	CAISVRRDPYEQYF
TRBV7-9	.	TRBJ1-5	.	TGTGCCAGCAGCTTAGGGAGAAATAGCAATCAGCCCCAGCATTTT	CASSLGRNSNQPQHF
TRBV5-1	.	TRBJ1-1	.	TGCGCCAGCAGCTTAAACGGCCCCGCGGACACTGAAGCTTTCTTT	CASSLNGPADTEAFF
TRBV28	once	TRBJ2-7	.	TGTGCCAGCAGGCCCCCCCGGGGGGCCCCCTACGAGCAGTACTTC	CASRPPRGAPYEQYF
TRBV5-6	.	TRBJ2-1	TRBD2	TGTGCCAGCAGCTTGGGGCTAGCGGGTCCCCTCAATGAGCAGTTCTTC	CASSLGLAGPLNEQFF
TRBV28	few	TRBJ2-2	TRBD1	TGTGCCACCAGGGACAGGGGGCATACCGGGGAGCTGTTTTTT	CATRDRGHTGELFF
TRBV5-1	.	TRBJ2-1	TRBD2	TGCGCCAGCAGCCCCAACCTAGCGGACTCCTACAATGAGCAGTTCTTC	CASSPNLADSYNEQFF